Following are 16 T cell receptor beta chains from one sample sequenced in a study of blood T cell repertoires in COVID-19. TCRdb's table, derived via immunoSEQ multiplex PCR, lists solely in-frame clones and lacks some. The table lists more than 95,000 clones, 85% to 90% of them singletons, with roughly 4.6% in the top ten. Sequencing was carried out using peripheral blood. The receptor set was obtained from a human donor in a cohort sampled during active COVID-19.

V usage is TRBV6-2 or TRBV6-3 and J usage is TRBJ2-3; 11 bases are a match to TRBD2. This CDR3 has 17 amino acids. Per the germline V gene, CDR1 is MNHEY and CDR2 is SVGEGT. V was pared by 5 bases and J by 4 bases, with 11 bases of the junction left unmatched. The CDR3: CASSLRLAGYLPDTQYF. The CDR3 DNA follows: TGTGCCAGCAGTCTCCGACTAGCGGGATATTTGCCAGATACGCAGTATTTT.

The rearrangement uses TRBV3-1 (or the pseudogene TRBV3-2) and TRBJ2-1; 8 bases are a match to TRBD2. Germline lookup yields CDR1 LGHDT and CDR2 YNNKEL (reference sequence). The V and J ends lost 1 base and 8 bases, in that order; junction bases with no gene match: 7. The CDR3 extends over 15 amino acids. The CDR3 DNA is TGTGCCAGCAGCCAAGGAGCGGCGGGGGGCCATGAGCAGTTCTTC. Amino acids: CASSQGAAGGHEQFF.

As for this clone: The same CDR3 arises from other DNA sequences in this sample as well. The chain is built from TRBV5-4 and TRBJ1-1, with 7 bases that match TRBD1. The trim removed 3 bases at V and 7 bases at J, leaving 9 bases unmatched. The CDR3 sequence is 14 residues long. Germline lookup yields CDR1 SGHNT and CDR2 YYREEE (reference sequence). CDR3 nucleotide sequence: TGTGCCAGCAGCTCACCCTTCACAGGGGATGAAGCTTTCTTT. It yields the protein CASSSPFTGDEAFF.

V is TRBV7-7 and J is TRBJ2-5, with D possibly being TRBD1 (6 bases). The CDR3 has 13 residues. Trimming cost V 3 bases and J 4 bases, with 9 bases left between them. The V gene's germline CDR1 is SSHAT and CDR2 FNYEAQ (reference sequence). For the CDR3, the DNA is TGTGCCAGCAGCTTGGGGGCTCGAGAGACCCAGTACTTC. Its translation is CASSLGARETQYF.

V gene TRBV30 combines with J gene TRBJ2-7, with TRBD2 identical over 11 bases. Germline CDR1 reads GTSNPN; CDR2 reads SVGIG (reference sequence). J gave up 2 bases and V 4 bases, and 13 bases lay outside the gene matches. This CDR3 has 17 amino acids. In nucleotides, the CDR3 is TGTGCCTGGACCCCCGTAGCGGGGGGGGGTCCTCCCTACGAGCAGTACTTC. Translation: CAWTPVAGGGPPYEQYF.

The chain recombines TRBV28 with TRBJ1-6; D ambiguous. The CDR3 length is 12 residues. Looked up from germline, CDR1 is MDHEN and CDR2 is SYDVKM. Between the trimmed V and J ends, which lost 1 base and 8 bases, there was a span of 3 bases. The CDR3: CASSLSYSPLHF. The CDR3 coding sequence is TGTGCCAGCAGTTTATCCTATTCACCCCTCCACTTT.

This chain connects TRBV28 to TRBJ2-2; TRBD2 agrees at 11 bases. CDR3 length: 18 residues. The J segment lost 7 bases and the V segment lost 2 bases, leaving 12 bases of the junction unmatched. Germline lookup yields CDR1 MDHEN and CDR2 SYDVKM. The CDR3 reads CASSLPRTSGPGVGELFF. The CDR3 DNA follows: TGTGCCAGCAGTTTACCTCGGACTAGCGGGCCTGGGGTCGGGGAGCTGTTTTTT.

The chain links TRBV7-8 to TRBJ1-2, with 9 bases fitting TRBD1. V shed 5 bases and J 4 bases; nucleotides not matched to a gene: 8. The CDR3 is made up of 15 amino acids. CDR1 and CDR2 (germline): SGHVS, FQNEAQ. CDR3 protein: CASSLVGTGRYGYTF. The CDR3 coding sequence is TGTGCCAGCAGCCTAGTGGGGACAGGGCGCTATGGCTACACCTTC. Supplemented by reference TRBV7-8 and TRBJ1-2, the full variable domain reads GAGVSQSPRYKVAKRGQDVALRCDPISGHVSLFWYQQALGQGPEFLTYFQNEAQLDKSGLPSDRFFAERPEGSVSTLKIQRTQQEDSAVYLCASSLVGTGRYGYTFGSGTRLTVV.

CDR3 region: CASSPQGTSTDTQYF. CDR3 nucleotides: TGTGCCAGCTCCCCTCAGGGGACCTCCACAGATACGCAGTATTTT. This rearrangement joins TRBV18 to TRBJ2-3; tentatively, D is TRBD1 (6 bases). Trimming removed 6 bases at V and 2 bases at J, with 15 bases between. Germline lookup yields CDR1 KGHSH and CDR2 LQKENI. CDR3 length: 15 residues.

The chain joins TRBV7-9 to TRBJ1-2; D might be TRBD1 (6 bases). The V gene lost 2 bases and the J gene lost 1 base, with 17 bases spanning the gap. The CDR3 runs 17 residues. The germline gives CDR1 SEHNR, CDR2 FQNEAQ (reference sequence). The CDR3 region has the DNA TGTGCCAGCAGCTTAAAGCTACAGGGAACCAATAACTATGGCTACACCTTC. Translated, it gives CASSLKLQGTNNYGYTF.

This clone was recorded only once. The V call is TRBV19, the J call TRBJ1-2; D is undetermined. The CDR3 runs 14 residues. Germline CDR1 and CDR2: LNHDA and SQIVND (reference sequence). With 5 bases removed from V and 7 bases from J, the gap between germline ends came to 17 bases. The CDR3 reads CASSLLAQSFGYTF. In DNA form, the CDR3 reads TGTGCCAGTAGTCTGTTGGCTCAGTCGTTTGGCTACACCTTC.

The J gene is TRBJ2-3, the V gene TRBV2; the D gene is possibly TRBD1 (5 bases). CDR1 is SNHLY, CDR2 FYNNEI, per germline. Trimming removed 0 bases at V and 8 bases at J, with 6 bases between. CDR3 length: 12 amino acids. DNA of the CDR3: TGTGCCAGCAGTGAAGCACAGGTTACGCAGTATTTT. Amino acid sequence: CASSEAQVTQYF.

The chain has TRBV18 and TRBJ2-3; D perhaps matches TRBD2 (5 bases). The V end was cut by 3 bases, the J end by 3 bases, with 10 bases between. The CDR3 is 14 residues long. Per the germline V gene, CDR1 is KGHSH and CDR2 is LQKENI. The CDR3 DNA follows: TGTGCCAGCTCACCCGAGGGTAGGACAGATACGCAGTATTTT. Its translation is CASSPEGRTDTQYF.

The chain is built from TRBV2 and TRBJ1-6; possibly TRBD1 for D (5 bases). CDR1 is SNHLY, CDR2 FYNNEI, per germline. Trimming removed 6 bases at V and 10 bases at J, with 22 bases between. The CDR3 sequence is 16 residues long. The CDR3: CASRGLAGVEGSPLHF. The CDR3 DNA reads as TGTGCCAGCAGGGGCCTAGCGGGGGTCGAAGGATCACCCCTCCACTTT.

This chain joins TRBV19 and TRBJ1-1, with D hard to call. V was cut by 5 bases and J by 1 base, with 8 bases left in between. The CDR3 is 13 amino acids. The V gene's germline CDR1 is LNHDA and CDR2 SQIVND (reference sequence). The CDR3 region has the DNA TGTGCCAGTAGTCAGCGAAAGAACACTGAAGCTTTCTTT. This gives the protein CASSQRKNTEAFF.

This chain joins TRBV21-1 and TRBJ2-1; no DNA check was done on the table's D call, TRBD2. TRBV21-1 is a documented pseudogene. The CDR3 loop spans 19 amino acids. DNA for the CDR3: TGTGCCAGCAGCAAAGGTAGGGGTAGCGGGAGGGAATGCTATAATGAGCAGTTCTTC. Translated, it gives CASSKGRGSGRECYNEQFF.